A single sample is the source of the 12 T cell receptor beta chains below, sequenced in a study of CD8+CD57+ T cells in acquired aplastic anemia. Using genomic DNA as the template, TCR beta VDJ and CDR3 profiling was carried out. TCRdb reprocessed the reads with MiXCR, giving one entry per CDR3 protein. The table includes 250,000 to 300,000 distinct CDR3 sequences, approximately 56% detected once. The sample was sorted CD4+, CD8+, or CD8+CD57+ T cells (not recorded which) from PBMCs. Receptor source: a human donor with severe aplastic anemia or a healthy control (not recorded which).

In regard to this clonotype: A much larger clone sits a single nucleotide away, making a read error possible. J is TRBJ2-1 and V is TRBV9; TRBD2 matches at 14 bases. CDR1 is SGDLS, CDR2 YYNGEE, per germline. This CDR3 contains 19 residues. CDR3 residues: CASSVGTSGGRDSYDEQFF. DNA for the CDR3: TGTGCCAGCAGCGTAGGGACTAGCGGGGGGAGAGACTCCTACGATGAGCAGTTCTTC.

With regard to this clonotype: Germline and junction disagree at one end, which may indicate a read error. This chain connects TRBV7-2 to TRBJ2-2; TRBD1 agrees at 7 bases. Germline CDR1 and CDR2: SGHTA and FQGNSA. The CDR3 covers 15 residues. For the CDR3, the DNA is TGCGCCAGCAGGGGGACAGCAAGGGACACCGGGGAGCTGTTTTTT. It encodes CASRGTARDTGELFF.

This clonotype was seen at least ten times. This chain uses TRBV9 with TRBJ2-1; D is perhaps TRBD2 (5 bases). The CDR3 has 13 amino acids. Germline V gives CDR1 SGDLS, CDR2 YYNGEE. Trimming shortened V by 0 bases and J by 4 bases, and 5 bases separated the two germline ends. The CDR3 sequence is CASSVAGYNEQFF. CDR3 coding DNA: TGTGCCAGCAGCGTAGCGGGGTACAATGAGCAGTTCTTC.

There are many counts of this clonotype. This chain joins TRBV5-1 and TRBJ2-5; D is uncertain. This CDR3 has 14 residues. In germline, CDR1 is SGHRS, CDR2 YFSETQ. V was trimmed by 1 base and J by 1 base, leaving 8 bases between them. The DNA of the CDR3 is TGCGCCAGCAGCTTGCTCGGAGCCCAAGAGACCCAGTACTTC. Translated, it gives CASSLLGAQETQYF.

This clonotype was counted once. Likely a read error: the CDR3 ends without its conserved phenylalanine or tryptophan. This chain connects TRBV2 to TRBJ1-1; D is ambiguous. Trimming left V 8 bases short and J 4 bases short, with 14 bases between. The CDR3 is made up of 13 amino acids. Germline-derived CDR1 and CDR2 are SNHLY and FYNNEI. This CDR3 is CASGPQEGTEAFL. CDR3 bases: TGTGCCAGCGGCCCCCAGGAGGGCACTGAAGCTTTCCTT.

The chain joins TRBV28 to TRBJ1-3, with D perhaps matching TRBD1 (5 bases). The CDR3 spans 12 residues. Germline CDR1 and CDR2: MDHEN and SYDVKM. The V end was cut by 6 bases, the J end by 7 bases, with 10 bases between. CDR3 in DNA: TGTGCCAGCAGCTCGGGGGGGAACACCATATATTTT. Its translation: CASSSGGNTIYF.

This clonotype was picked up a small number of times. The chain joins TRBV9 to TRBJ2-3; D not resolved. Trimming took off 2 bases at V and 0 bases at J, with 10 bases between the two ends. Germline values: CDR1 SGDLS, CDR2 YYNGEE. CDR3 size: 15 residues. The CDR3 loop is CASSVGGSSTDTQYF. The CDR3 bases are TGTGCCAGCAGCGTCGGCGGCTCTAGCACAGATACGCAGTATTTT.

There are many counts of this clonotype. The chain employs TRBV3-1 and TRBJ1-6; D gene unclear. The CDR3 sequence is 13 residues long. CDR1 is LGHDT and CDR2 is YNNKEL in the germline V gene (reference sequence). Deletions cut 0 bases from V and 15 bases from J, with 12 bases between. CDR3 nucleotide sequence: TGTGCCAGCAGCCAAGAGGATCGGCAGCGCCTCCACTTT. Protein product: CASSQEDRQRLHF. Supplemented by reference TRBV3-1 and TRBJ1-6, the full variable domain reads DTAVSQTPKYLVTQMGNDKSIKCEQNLGHDTMYWYKQDSKKFLKIMFSYNNKELIINETVPNRFSPKSPDKAHLNLHINSLELGDSAVYFCASSQEDRQRLHFGNGTRLTVT.

The V and J genes are TRBV7-2 and TRBJ1-3, with D tentatively TRBD1 (6 bases). The germline V gene has CDR1 SGHTA and CDR2 FQGNSA. The CDR3 is 15 amino acids. Trimming took off 1 base at V and 4 bases at J, with 11 bases between the two ends. The CDR3 nucleotides are TGTGCCAGCAGCTTAGATACAGGGATAGGAAACACCATATATTTT. This sequence encodes CASSLDTGIGNTIYF. The full variable domain, in which reference TRBV7-2 and TRBJ1-3 provide the parts outside the CDR3, is GAGVSQSPSNKVTEKGKDVELRCDPISGHTALYWYRQSLGQGLEFLIYFQGNSAPDKSGLPSDRFSAERTGGSVSTLTIQRTQQEDSAVYLCASSLDTGIGNTIYFGEGSWLTVV.

This clonotype was found many times. J is TRBJ2-7 and V is TRBV5-5; possible D gene TRBD1, 6 bases. The CDR3 spans 13 residues. The V gene's germline CDR1 is SGHKS and CDR2 YYEKEE (reference sequence). Trimming took off 4 bases at V and 5 bases at J, with 13 bases between the two ends. The DNA of the CDR3 is TGTGCCAGCAGCGGTCAGGGGCGGCACGAGCAGTACTTC. It codes for CASSGQGRHEQYF.

With regard to this clonotype: Since a much larger clone is just one base distant, this may be a read error. The V call is TRBV6-5, the J call TRBJ1-4; TRBD1 aligns across 7 bases. Germline V CDR1 and CDR2: MNHEY, SVGAGI. Trimming removed 0 bases from V and 7 bases from J; junction bases left unmatched: 17. CDR3 length: 19 amino acids. CDR3: CASSYSSDRFPTTIEKLFF. The DNA of the CDR3 is TGTGCCAGCAGTTACTCGTCGGACAGGTTTCCCACCACGATTGAAAAACTGTTTTTT.

The sample holds many counts of this clonotype. The gene calls are TRBV11-2 and TRBJ2-1; weak D call: TRBD1 (6 bases). The V end was cut by 1 base, the J end by 1 base, with 11 bases between. Per the germline V gene, CDR1 is SGHAT and CDR2 is FQNNGV. The CDR3 is 16 amino acids. CDR3 nucleotides: TGTGCCAGCAGCTTAGTCTGGGGGCCGTCCTACAATGAGCAGTTCTTC. Translated, it gives CASSLVWGPSYNEQFF.